What follows is one T cell receptor beta chain and its context. Trimming stripped 3 bases from V and 2 bases from J, with 14 bases between. The CDR3 is 16 residues long. The germline gives CDR1 PRHDT, CDR2 FYEKMQ (reference sequence). Seattle-derived patients entered the study during active infection and were followed longitudinally. Per the original methods: Amplified reference gene primers provided the basis for estimating nucleated cell counts. Produced via immunoSEQ multiplex PCR; TCRdb's table is partial and in-frame only. V, J and clone size derive from that table, while D and trimming were established from the DNA sequence. The data show some 220,000 clones, about nine tenths seen once. This sample was included in a study of blood T cell repertoires in COVID-19. Study at large: From the United States, Italy and Spain came samples of acute and convalescent COVID-19. Sources were T cells, B-cell-depleted T cells, or PBMCs; the material itself was cDNA or gDNA.

This sequence originates from a man aged 30 to 45 with COVID-19, enrolled during active disease. Material: peripheral blood. The J gene is TRBJ2-1, the V gene TRBV13; D remains unclear. For the CDR3, the DNA is TGTGCCAGCAGCTTTGTGTTGGCTCCCCCCTACAATGAGCAGTTCTTC. Translation gives CASSFVLAPPYNEQFF.